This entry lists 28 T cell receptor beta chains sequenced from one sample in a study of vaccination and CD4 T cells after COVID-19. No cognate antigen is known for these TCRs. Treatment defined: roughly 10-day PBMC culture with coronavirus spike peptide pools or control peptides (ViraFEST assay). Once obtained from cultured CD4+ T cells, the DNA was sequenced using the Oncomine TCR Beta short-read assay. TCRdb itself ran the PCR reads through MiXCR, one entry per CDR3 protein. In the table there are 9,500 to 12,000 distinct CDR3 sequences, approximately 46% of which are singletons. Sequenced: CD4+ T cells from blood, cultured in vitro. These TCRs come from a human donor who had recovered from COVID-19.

CDR3 residues: CASSPLSGGSSYEQYF. CDR3 in DNA: TGTGCCAGCAGCCCGCTTAGCGGGGGGAGCTCCTACGAGCAGTACTTC. This sequence joins TRBV7-6 and TRBJ2-7; 10 positions agree with TRBD2. The CDR3 has 16 residues. The germline gives CDR1 SGHVS, CDR2 FNYEAQ. V dropped 5 bases and J dropped 0; count of bases not matched to a gene: 7.

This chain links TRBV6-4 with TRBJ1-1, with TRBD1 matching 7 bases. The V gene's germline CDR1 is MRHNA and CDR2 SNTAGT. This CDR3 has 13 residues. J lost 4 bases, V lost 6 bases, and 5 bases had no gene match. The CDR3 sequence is CASRGQAGTEAFF. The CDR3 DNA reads TGTGCCAGCAGAGGACAGGCGGGCACTGAAGCTTTCTTT.

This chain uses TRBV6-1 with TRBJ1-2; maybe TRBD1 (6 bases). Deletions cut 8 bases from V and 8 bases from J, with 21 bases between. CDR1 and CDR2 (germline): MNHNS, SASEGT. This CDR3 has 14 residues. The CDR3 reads CASYSPGHPKGYTF. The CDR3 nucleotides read TGTGCCAGCTACTCGCCGGGACACCCTAAGGGCTACACCTTC.

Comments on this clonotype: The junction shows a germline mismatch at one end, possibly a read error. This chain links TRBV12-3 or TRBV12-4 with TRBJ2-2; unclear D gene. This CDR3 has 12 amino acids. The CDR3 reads CVCGGNTGELFF. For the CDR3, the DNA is TGCGTCTGTGGCGGGAACACCGGGGAGCTGTTTTTT.

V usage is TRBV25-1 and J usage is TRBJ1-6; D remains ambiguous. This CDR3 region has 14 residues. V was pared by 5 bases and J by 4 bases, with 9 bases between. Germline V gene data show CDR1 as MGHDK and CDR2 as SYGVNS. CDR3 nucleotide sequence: TGTGCCAGCAGTTATGCGGGGTATAATTCACCCCTCCACTTT. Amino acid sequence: CASSYAGYNSPLHF. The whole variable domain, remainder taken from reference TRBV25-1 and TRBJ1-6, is EADIYQTPRYLVIGTGKKITLECSQTMGHDKMYWYQQDPGMELHLIHYSYGVNSTEKGDLSSESTVSRIRTEHFPLTLESARPSHTSQYLCASSYAGYNSPLHFGNGTRLTVT.

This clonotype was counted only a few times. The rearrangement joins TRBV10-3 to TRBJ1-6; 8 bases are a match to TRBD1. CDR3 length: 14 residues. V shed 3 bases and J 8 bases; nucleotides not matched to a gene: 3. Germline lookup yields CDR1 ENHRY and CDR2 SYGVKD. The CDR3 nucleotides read TGTGCCATCAGTGAAGACAGGGGTCATTCACCCCTCCACTTT. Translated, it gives CAISEDRGHSPLHF.

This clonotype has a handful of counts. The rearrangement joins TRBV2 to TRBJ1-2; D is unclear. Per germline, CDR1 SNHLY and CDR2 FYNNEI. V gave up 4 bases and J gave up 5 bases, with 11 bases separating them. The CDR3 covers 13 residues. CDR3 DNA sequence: TGTGCCAGCAGTGCCGAGGAAGCGTATGGCTACACCTTC. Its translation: CASSAEEAYGYTF.

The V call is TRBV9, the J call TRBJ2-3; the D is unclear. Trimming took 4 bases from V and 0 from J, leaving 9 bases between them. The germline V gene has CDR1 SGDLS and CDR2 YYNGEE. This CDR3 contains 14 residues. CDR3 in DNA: TGTGCCAGCAGCTCGACCTATAGCACAGATACGCAGTATTTT. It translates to CASSSTYSTDTQYF.

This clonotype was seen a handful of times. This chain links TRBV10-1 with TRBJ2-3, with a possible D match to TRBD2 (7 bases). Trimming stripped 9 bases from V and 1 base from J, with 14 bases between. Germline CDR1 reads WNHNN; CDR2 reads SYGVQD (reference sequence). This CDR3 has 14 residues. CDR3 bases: TGCGCCAGGCCGGGGGGCCGGTGCACAGATACGCAGTATTTT. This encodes CARPGGRCTDTQYF.

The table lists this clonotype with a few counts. Written as DNA, the CDR3 is TGTGCCACCAGCAGAGTCCCGCCCAGGAAGGGGTTGGGCTACACCTTC. Residues: CATSRVPPRKGLGYTF. The rearrangement joins TRBV15 to TRBJ1-2; D might be TRBD1 (5 bases). From germline, CDR1 is LNHNV and CDR2 YYDKDF (reference sequence). Trimming cost V 1 base and J 8 bases, with 20 bases left between them. CDR3 length: 16 residues.

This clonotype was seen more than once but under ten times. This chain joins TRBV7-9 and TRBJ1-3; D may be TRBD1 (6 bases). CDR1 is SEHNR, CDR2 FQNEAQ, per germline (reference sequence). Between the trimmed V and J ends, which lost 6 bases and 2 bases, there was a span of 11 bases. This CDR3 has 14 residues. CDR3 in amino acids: CASRPRDTGNTIYF. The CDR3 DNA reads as TGTGCCAGCAGACCCCGGGACACTGGAAACACCATATATTTT.

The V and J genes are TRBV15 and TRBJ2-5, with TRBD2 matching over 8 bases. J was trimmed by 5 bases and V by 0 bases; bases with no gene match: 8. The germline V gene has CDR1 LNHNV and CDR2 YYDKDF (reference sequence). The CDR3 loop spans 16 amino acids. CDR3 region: CATSRDSTGGAETQYF. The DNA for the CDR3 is TGTGCCACCAGCAGAGATTCGACGGGGGGGGCCGAGACCCAGTACTTC.

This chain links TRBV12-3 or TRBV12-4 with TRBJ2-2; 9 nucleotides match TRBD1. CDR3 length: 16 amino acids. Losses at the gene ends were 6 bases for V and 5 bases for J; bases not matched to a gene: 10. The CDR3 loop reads CASSPFGTGITGELFF. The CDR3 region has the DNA TGTGCCAGCAGCCCCTTCGGGACAGGGATAACCGGGGAGCTGTTTTTT.

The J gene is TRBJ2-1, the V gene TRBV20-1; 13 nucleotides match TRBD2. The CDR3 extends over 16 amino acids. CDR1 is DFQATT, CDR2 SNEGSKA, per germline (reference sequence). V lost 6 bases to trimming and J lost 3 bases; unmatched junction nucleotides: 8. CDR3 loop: CSAPTSGGAFYNEQFF. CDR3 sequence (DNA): TGCAGTGCGCCCACTAGCGGGGGGGCCTTCTACAATGAGCAGTTCTTC.

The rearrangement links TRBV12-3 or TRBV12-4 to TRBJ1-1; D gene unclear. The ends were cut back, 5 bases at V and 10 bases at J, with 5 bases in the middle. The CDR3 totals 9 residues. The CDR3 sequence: CASSPPAFF. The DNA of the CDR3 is TGTGCCAGCAGTCCACCAGCTTTCTTT.

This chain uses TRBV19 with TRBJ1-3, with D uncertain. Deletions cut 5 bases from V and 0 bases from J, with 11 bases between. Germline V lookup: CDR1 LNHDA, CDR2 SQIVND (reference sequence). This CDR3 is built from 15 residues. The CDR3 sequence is CASSSPSLSGNTIYF. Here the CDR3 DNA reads TGTGCCAGTAGTTCTCCGAGTCTCTCTGGAAACACCATATATTTT.

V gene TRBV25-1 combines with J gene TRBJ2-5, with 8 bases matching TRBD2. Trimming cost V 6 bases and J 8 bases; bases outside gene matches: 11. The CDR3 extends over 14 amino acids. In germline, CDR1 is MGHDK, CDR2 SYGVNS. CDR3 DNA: TGTGCCAGCAGCCAACGGGGGGGCCAGATAACCCAGTACTTC. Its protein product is CASSQRGGQITQYF.

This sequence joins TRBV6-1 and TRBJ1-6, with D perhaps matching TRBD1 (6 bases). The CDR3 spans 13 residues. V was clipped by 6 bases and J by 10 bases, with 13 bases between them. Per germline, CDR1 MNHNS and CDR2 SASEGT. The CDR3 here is CASSAGVNSPLHF. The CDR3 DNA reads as TGTGCCAGCAGCGCAGGGGTTAACTCACCCCTCCACTTT.

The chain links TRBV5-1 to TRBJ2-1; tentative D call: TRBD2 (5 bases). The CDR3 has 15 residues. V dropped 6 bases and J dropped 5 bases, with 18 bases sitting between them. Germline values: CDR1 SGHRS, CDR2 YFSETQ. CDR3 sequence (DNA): TGCGCCAGCACCCCCGTCGGGATCGGGAACAATGAGCAGTTCTTC. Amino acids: CASTPVGIGNNEQFF.

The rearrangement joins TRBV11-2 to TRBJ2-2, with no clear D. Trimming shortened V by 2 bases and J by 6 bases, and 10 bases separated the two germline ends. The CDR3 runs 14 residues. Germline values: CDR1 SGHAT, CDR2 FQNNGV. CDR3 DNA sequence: TGTGCCAGCAGCTTAAGCGCGATTCCCGGGGAGCTGTTTTTT. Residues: CASSLSAIPGELFF.

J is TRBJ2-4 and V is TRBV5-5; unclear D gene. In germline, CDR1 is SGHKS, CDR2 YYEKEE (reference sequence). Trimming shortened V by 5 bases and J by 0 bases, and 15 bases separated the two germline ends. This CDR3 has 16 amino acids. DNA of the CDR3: TGTGCCAGCAGAGAAAACTTACAGATAGCCAAAAACATTCAGTACTTC. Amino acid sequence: CASRENLQIAKNIQYF.

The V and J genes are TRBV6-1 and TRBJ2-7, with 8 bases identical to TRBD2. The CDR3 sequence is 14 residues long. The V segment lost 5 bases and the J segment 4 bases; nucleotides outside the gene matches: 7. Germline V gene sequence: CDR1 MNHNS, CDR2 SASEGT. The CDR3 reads CASSNSGGGYEQYF. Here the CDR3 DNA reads TGTGCCAGCAGTAACAGCGGGGGCGGGTACGAGCAGTACTTC.

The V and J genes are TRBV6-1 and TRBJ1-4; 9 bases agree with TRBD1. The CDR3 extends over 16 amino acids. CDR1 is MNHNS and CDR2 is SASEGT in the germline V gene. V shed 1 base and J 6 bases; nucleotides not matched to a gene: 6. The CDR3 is CASSEGDRVMYEKLFF. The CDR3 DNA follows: TGTGCCAGCAGTGAAGGGGACAGGGTCATGTATGAAAAACTGTTTTTT.

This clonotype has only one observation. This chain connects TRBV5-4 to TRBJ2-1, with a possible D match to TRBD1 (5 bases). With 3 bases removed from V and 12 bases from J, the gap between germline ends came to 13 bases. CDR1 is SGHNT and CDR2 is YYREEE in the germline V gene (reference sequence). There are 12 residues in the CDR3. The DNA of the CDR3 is TGTGCCAGCAGCTCAGGGCTGTCGGGGCAGTTCTTC. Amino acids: CASSSGLSGQFF.

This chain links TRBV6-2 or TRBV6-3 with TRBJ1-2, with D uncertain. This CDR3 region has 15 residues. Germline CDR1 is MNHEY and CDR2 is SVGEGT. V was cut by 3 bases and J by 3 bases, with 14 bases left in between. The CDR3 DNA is TGTGCCAGCAGTTATTTTGGCGGTTTGGACTATGGCTACACCTTC. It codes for CASSYFGGLDYGYTF.

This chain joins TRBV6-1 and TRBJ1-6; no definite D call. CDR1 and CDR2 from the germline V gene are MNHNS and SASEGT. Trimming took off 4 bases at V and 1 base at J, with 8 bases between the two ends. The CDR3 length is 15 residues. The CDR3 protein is CASSGQGSYNSPLHF. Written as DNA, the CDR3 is TGTGCCAGCAGTGGCCAAGGGTCCTATAATTCACCCCTCCACTTT.

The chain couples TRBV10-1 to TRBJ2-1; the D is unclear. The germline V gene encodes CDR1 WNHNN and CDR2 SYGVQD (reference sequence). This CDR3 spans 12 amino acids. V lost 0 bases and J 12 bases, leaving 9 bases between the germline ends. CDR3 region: CASSESSSVQFF. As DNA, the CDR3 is TGCGCCAGCAGTGAGTCCTCTAGTGTGCAGTTCTTC.

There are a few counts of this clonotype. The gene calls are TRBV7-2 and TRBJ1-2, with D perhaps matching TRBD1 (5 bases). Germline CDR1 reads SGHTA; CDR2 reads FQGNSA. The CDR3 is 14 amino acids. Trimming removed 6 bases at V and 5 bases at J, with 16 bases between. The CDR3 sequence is CASRDGGETYGYTF. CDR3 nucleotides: TGTGCCAGCAGGGACGGAGGGGAAACATATGGCTACACCTTC.